This T cell receptor beta chain was observed in a study of identical twins (dated by TCRdb to 2015 to 2016). Background on the whole study: TCR alpha and beta repertoires from monozygotic twins, unrelated adults of various ages and cord blood were deep-sequenced to test whether fetal clonotypes persist. Replicate twin experiments were performed at different times using different library preparation protocols to rule out contamination.

Trimming costs V 6 bases and J 0 bases, and their ends lie 14 bases apart. The germline V gene (reference sequence) sets CDR1 to DFQATT and CDR2 to SNEGSKA. The cysteine opens and the phenylalanine closes a CDR3 of 15 amino acids. CDR3 DNA only is kept here, 45 bases in frame from base 1. This clonotype occurred many times. No antigen is known for it. No base quality values were provided; no much bigger clone lies one nucleotide off. All donors were healthy Caucasians. The twin cohort consisted of three pairs of female monozygotic twins, all aged about 18 to 29 years. RNA for TCR libraries was isolated from peripheral blood mononuclear cells. The library was built by means of 5' RACE. The instrument was an Illumina HiSeq 2000. Template switching introduced a universal primer binding site; the final cDNA contained a unique molecular identifier, enabling accurate counting of TCR cDNA molecules. First-strand cDNA for TCR alpha and beta chains was synthesized from specific primers in the conserved constant-segment region. Each cDNA library was double barcoded, with a SMART-Mk sample barcode plus Illumina barcodes, to control for contamination. Two successive PCR steps introduced TruSeq adapter sequences along with Illumina sample barcodes. Sequencing of the TCR alpha and beta cDNA libraries was done on the Illumina HiSeq platform using custom primers. The source study handled its data this way. Raw reads were processed with MiGEC to extract unique molecular identifiers, and MiXCR was used to determine CDR3 positions. Recombination models were inferred per individual with the repgenHMM and IGoR tools using an EM algorithm. Shared clonotype analysis was performed with the tcR package in R, normalizing sharing by the product of cloneset sizes. Out-of-frame nonproductive sequences were analyzed to study raw recombination free of thymic and clonal selection effects. TCRdb trimmed the raw reads at Q25, called clones with MiXCR and kept productive beta chains. Rows are unified per CDR3 protein, each entry keeping the most common DNA and genes. These V and J calls are TCRdb output, not the study's own analysis. Counted in this sample were some 630,000 distinct CDR3 sequences; roughly 7.1% of them appeared once. Of the sample, roughly 1.6% is held by the ten largest clones.

The research as a whole found: Fewer insertions were carried by abundant cord blood beta clonotypes; a weaker similar trend was observed in young adult naive repertoires, while no such trend was observed in memory repertoires. Because the same donors could not be followed over many years, conclusions were based on cross-sectional statistical analysis. Zero-insertion analyses could be partly confounded by invariant T cells such as MAIT and iNKT, though diverse VJ usage argued against such confounding for most clonotypes. Compared with coincidental sharing between unrelated individuals, out-of-frame TCR alpha sequences shared between twins showed an excess of sequences with low generation probability. The excess sharing between twins in beta out-of-frame sequences was weaker because fewer shared sequences reduced the signal-to-noise ratio. In monozygotic twins, recombination models systematically underestimated out-of-frame TCR alpha sharing, but the models matched the sharing seen between unrelated individuals.

The sample also formed part of further work on yellow fever vaccine responses in identical twins. The second study reports: The T cell response to vaccination in identical twins was reported by the authors to appear partly convergent and partly personalized. The study precisely tracked vaccine-responding T cell clones in identical twins.

Sequencing input: PBMCs. The rearrangement combines TRBV20-1 with TRBJ2-2; the D gene is possibly TRBD1, with 5 bases matching. This sequence was found in a woman aged 18-29 years in good health. The DNA is as follows: TGCAGTGCGGAAAATAGACAGCCGAACACCGGGGAGCTGTTTTTT. Its protein reads: CSAENRQPNTGELFF.